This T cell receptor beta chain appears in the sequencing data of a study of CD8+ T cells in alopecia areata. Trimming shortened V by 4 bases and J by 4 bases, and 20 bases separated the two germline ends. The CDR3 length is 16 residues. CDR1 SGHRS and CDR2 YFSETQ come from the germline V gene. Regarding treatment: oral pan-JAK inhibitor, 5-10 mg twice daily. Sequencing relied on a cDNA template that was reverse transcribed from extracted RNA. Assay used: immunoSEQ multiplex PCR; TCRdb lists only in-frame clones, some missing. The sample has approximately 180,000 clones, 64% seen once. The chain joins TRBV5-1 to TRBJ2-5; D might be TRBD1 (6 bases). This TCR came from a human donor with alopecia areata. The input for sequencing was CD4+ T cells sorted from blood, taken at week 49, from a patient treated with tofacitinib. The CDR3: CASSPGVEVRGETQYF. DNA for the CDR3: TGCGCCAGCAGCCCTGGGGTAGAGGTCAGGGGAGAGACCCAGTACTTC. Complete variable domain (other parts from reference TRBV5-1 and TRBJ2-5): KAGVTQTPRYLIKTRGQQVTLSCSPISGHRSVSWYQQTPGQGLQFLFEYFSETQRNKGNFPGRFSGRQFSNSRSEMNVSTLELGDSALYLCASSPGVEVRGETQYFGPGTRLLVL.